This paragraph covers one T cell receptor beta chain sequence. Study processing details: For nucleated cells, counts were estimated from reference gene primer amplification. Assay used: immunoSEQ multiplex PCR; TCRdb lists only in-frame clones, some missing. That table is the source of V, J and clone size, and D and trimming were worked out from the DNA. Of about 230,000 clones detected, approximately 82% appear once; the ten largest clones hold approximately 2.5%. This CDR3 comprises 14 residues. The V gene end was trimmed by 6 bases and the J gene end by 5 bases; junction bases not matched to a gene: 8. Germline V CDR1 and CDR2: MDHEN, SYDVKM. The data belong to a study of blood T cell repertoires in COVID-19. About the research overall: Acute and convalescent COVID-19 samples came from the United States, Italy and Spain. T cells, B-cell-depleted T cells, or PBMCs supplied cDNA or gDNA.

The V gene is TRBV28, the J gene TRBJ2-7; 9 bases align to TRBD2. This sequence originates from a woman in her 70s with active or convalescent COVID-19. Sequencing input: peripheral blood. The CDR3 protein is CASSSGGLAHEQYF. The CDR3 DNA reads TGTGCCAGCAGCTCCGGGGGACTAGCCCACGAGCAGTACTTC. Variable domain in full (rest from reference TRBV28 and TRBJ2-7): DVKVTQSSRYLVKRTGEKVFLECVQDMDHENMFWYRQDPGLGLRLIYFSYDVKMKEKGDIPEGYSVSREKKERFSLILESASTNQTSMYLCASSSGGLAHEQYFGPGTRLTVT.